This TCR beta chain was captured by sequencing in a study of control samples from healthy donors and cancer patients. The V gene end was trimmed by 0 bases and the J gene end by 0 bases; junction bases not matched to a gene: 6. The CDR3 consists of 17 residues. Germline V gene sequence: CDR1 MNHEY, CDR2 SVGEGT. Data came from immunoSEQ multiplex PCR; TCRdb stores just in-frame clones and leaves some out. The sample records approximately 89,000 clones, about 87% being singletons. What was sequenced was blood. The chain combines TRBV6-2 or TRBV6-3 with TRBJ1-1; 8 bases fit TRBD1. The source is a man over 45 in good health. As DNA, the CDR3 is TGTGCCAGCAGTTACTCCCAGGGGGCGCGAGTGAACACTGAAGCTTTCTTT. It encodes CASSYSQGARVNTEAFF.